These 26 T cell receptor beta chains were all obtained from the same sample, sequenced in a study of blood T cell repertoires in COVID-19. Only in-frame clones appear in the TCRdb table, and some are missing; sequencing was by immunoSEQ multiplex PCR. The table has over 70,000 clones, less than 85% seen once. Material: peripheral blood. All receptors come from a man in his sixties or seventies with active or convalescent COVID-19.

This chain joins TRBV6-1 and TRBJ1-5, with D unclear. Trimming cost V 3 bases and J 5 bases, with 5 bases left between them. Per germline, CDR1 MNHNS and CDR2 SASEGT. The CDR3 is 12 amino acids. The chain's CDR3 is CASSDSDQPQHF. CDR3 coding DNA: TGTGCCAGCAGTGATTCGGATCAGCCCCAGCATTTT.

This clone was seen only a few times. The identical CDR3 is also encoded by other nucleotide sequences in the sample. This chain links TRBV5-5 with TRBJ1-5; 7 bases are shared with TRBD1. Losses at the gene ends were 0 bases for V and 7 bases for J; bases not matched to a gene: 4. The CDR3 has 14 residues. The germline V gene encodes CDR1 SGHKS and CDR2 YYEKEE (reference sequence). The DNA of the CDR3 is TGTGCCAGCAGCTTGGAAGGGGGCGGGCAGCCCCAGCATTTT. Translation: CASSLEGGGQPQHF.

J is TRBJ1-4 and V is TRBV5-1, with 7 positions matching TRBD1. The CDR3 has 20 residues. Germline loops: CDR1 SGHRS, CDR2 YFSETQ. V was pared by 1 base and J by 0 bases, with 15 bases of the junction left unmatched. CDR3: CASSLLPMTGRHATNEKLFF. As DNA, the CDR3 is TGCGCCAGCAGCTTGTTACCGATGACAGGGCGGCATGCAACTAATGAAAAACTGTTTTTT.

The chain is built from TRBV7-9 and TRBJ2-3, with a possible D match to TRBD2 (7 bases). V was trimmed by 4 bases and J by 5 bases, leaving 13 bases between them. The length of the CDR3 is 14 residues. Per germline, CDR1 SEHNR and CDR2 FQNEAQ (reference sequence). The CDR3 nucleotides read TGTGCCAGCAGCTGGACGGGGGGCGAAGATACGCAGTATTTT. Amino acids: CASSWTGGEDTQYF.

Notes on this clone: One end of the junction fails to match germline, which may point to a read error. The gene calls are TRBV5-4 and TRBJ2-7; weak D call: TRBD1 (5 bases). The CDR3 is 13 residues long. CDR1 SGHNT and CDR2 YYREEE come from the germline V gene (reference sequence). CDR3 loop: CASSLAGPPSKNF. Here the CDR3 DNA reads TGTGCCAGCAGCTTGGCAGGGCCACCTTCAAAAAACTTC.

The chain carries TRBV5-1 and TRBJ1-1; 10 bases fit TRBD1. V lost 4 bases and J lost 5; bases outside the gene matches: 8. The germline gives CDR1 SGHRS, CDR2 YFSETQ. The CDR3 sequence is 15 residues long. The CDR3 sequence: CASSIRTGGETEAFF. In DNA form, the CDR3 reads TGCGCCAGCAGCATAAGGACAGGGGGTGAGACTGAAGCTTTCTTT.

V usage is TRBV30 and J usage is TRBJ1-2; D is uncertain. CDR1 and CDR2 (germline): GTSNPN, SVGIG (reference sequence). V was clipped by 1 base and J by 4 bases, with 13 bases between them. This CDR3 comprises 14 residues. CDR3 protein: CAWSEGPGLYGYTF. CDR3 in DNA: TGTGCCTGGAGTGAGGGCCCTGGACTCTATGGCTACACCTTC. Looking up the rest from reference TRBV30 and TRBJ1-2 gives the full variable domain: SQTIHQWPATLVQPVGSPLSLECTVEGTSNPNLYWYRQAAGRGLQLLFYSVGIGQISSEVPQNLSASRPQDRQFILSSKKLLLSDSGFYLCAWSEGPGLYGYTFGSGTRLTVV.

The chain recombines TRBV3-1 (or the pseudogene TRBV3-2) with TRBJ1-2; 8 bases align to TRBD1. Germline V CDR1 and CDR2: LGHDT, YNNKEL (reference sequence). The junction had 5 bases not matched to a gene; V was cut back by 1 base and J by 7 bases. The CDR3 runs 14 residues. The CDR3 DNA sequence: TGTGCCAGCAGCCAAGTGCAGGGGGCCATTGGCTACACCTTC. Amino acids: CASSQVQGAIGYTF.

The rearrangement joins TRBV4-2 to TRBJ1-1; D perhaps matches TRBD1 (6 bases). Trimming removed 1 base from V and 3 bases from J, with 18 bases in between. Germline-derived CDR1 and CDR2 are LGHNA and YNFKEQ. CDR3 size: 17 residues. The DNA of the CDR3 is TGTGCCAGCAGCCAAGTTGACAGGCCCGGGGGGGACACTGAAGCTTTCTTT. Encoded protein: CASSQVDRPGGDTEAFF.

J is TRBJ1-4 and V is TRBV7-9; a possible D gene is TRBD1 (5 bases). The germline V and J ends were trimmed by 6 bases and 8 bases, with 16 bases remaining between them. The CDR3 has 14 residues. From germline, CDR1 is SEHNR and CDR2 FQNEAQ (reference sequence). CDR3 residues: CASRFGGAGEKLFF. CDR3 DNA: TGTGCCAGCAGATTCGGAGGGGCCGGCGAAAAACTGTTTTTT.

The rearrangement joins TRBV2 to TRBJ1-4, with unresolved D. The CDR3 consists of 13 residues. Germline V gene sequence: CDR1 SNHLY, CDR2 FYNNEI. The V end lost 6 bases, the J end lost 5 bases, and 10 bases lay between the germline ends. DNA for the CDR3: TGTGCCAGCAGGTCACAGAAAAATGAAAAACTGTTTTTT. Protein sequence: CASRSQKNEKLFF.

The chain recombines TRBV12-3 or TRBV12-4 with TRBJ2-3; D might be TRBD1 (5 bases). Trimming took 4 bases from V and 9 from J, leaving 14 bases between them. This CDR3 spans 13 amino acids. The CDR3 loop is CASSSSGPGTQYF. CDR3 nucleotides: TGTGCCAGCAGTTCCTCAGGGCCAGGGACGCAGTATTTT.

In this sample, this clone turned up a few times. The chain has TRBV6-5 and TRBJ2-5; D possibly corresponds to TRBD1 (6 bases). The CDR3 is made up of 14 amino acids. V gave up 6 bases and J gave up 1 base, with 12 bases separating them. Germline CDR1 and CDR2: MNHEY and SVGAGI. CDR3 nucleotides: TGTGCCAGCAGCCGACGGACAGCCCAAGAGACCCAGTACTTC. Its translation: CASSRRTAQETQYF.

The chain carries TRBV9 and TRBJ2-2, with TRBD1 as a possible D gene (6 bases). The CDR3 loop spans 17 amino acids. Germline V gene lookup returns CDR1 SGDLS and CDR2 YYNGEE. V lost 0 bases to trimming and J lost 6 bases, with 18 bases between them. The CDR3 DNA sequence: TGTGCCAGCAGCGTAGAAGTCTGGGGGCGATTACCCGGGGAGCTGTTTTTT. Its protein is CASSVEVWGRLPGELFF.

The V gene is TRBV20-1, the J gene TRBJ1-1, with D unclear. The CDR3 length is 15 residues. V lost 3 bases, J lost 2 bases, and 16 bases lay in between. CDR1 and CDR2 (germline): DFQATT, SNEGSKA (reference sequence). The CDR3 region is CSASSLLAGNTEAFF. The CDR3 DNA is TGCAGTGCTAGTAGTTTGTTAGCGGGCAACACTGAAGCTTTCTTT.

The V call is TRBV7-3, the J call TRBJ2-1; no reliable D call. V was pared by 5 bases and J by 2 bases, with 7 bases between. CDR1 is SGHTA and CDR2 is FQGTGA in the germline V gene. CDR3 length: 13 amino acids. In nucleotides, the CDR3 is TGTGCCAGCAGCATGACTGCCTACAATGAGCAGTTCTTC. Protein: CASSMTAYNEQFF. Combining the CDR3 with reference TRBV7-3 and TRBJ2-1 gives the whole variable domain GAGVSQTPSNKVTEKGKYVELRCDPISGHTALYWYRQSLGQGPEFLIYFQGTGAADDSGLPNDRFFAVRPEGSVSTLKIQRTERGDSAVYLCASSMTAYNEQFFGPGTRLTVL.

The gene calls are TRBV28 and TRBJ1-5, with D uncertain. CDR3 length equals 16 residues. The germline CDR1 and CDR2 sequences are MDHEN and SYDVKM. With 4 bases removed from V and 0 bases from J, the gap between germline ends came to 13 bases. CDR3 coding DNA: TGTGCCAGCAGTTCTCGGCTCCAGCGTAGCAATCAGCCCCAGCATTTT. Translating gives CASSSRLQRSNQPQHF.

The J gene is TRBJ1-5, the V gene TRBV6-1; D remains ambiguous. V was clipped by 3 bases and J by 3 bases, with 9 bases between them. Germline V gene data show CDR1 as MNHNS and CDR2 as SASEGT. CDR3 length: 14 amino acids. The CDR3 here is CASSEGGLNQPQHF. The CDR3 region has the DNA TGTGCCAGCAGTGAGGGAGGACTCAATCAGCCCCAGCATTTT.

V and J are TRBV6-5 and TRBJ2-3; 7 bases are a match to TRBD1. The CDR3 runs 15 residues. Germline CDR1 reads MNHEY; CDR2 reads SVGAGI. Trimming at V came to 8 bases and at J to 0 bases, leaving 8 bases not matched to a gene. This CDR3 is CASALLGQSTDTQYF. The CDR3 DNA sequence: TGTGCCAGCGCTCTCCTGGGACAGAGCACAGATACGCAGTATTTT.

This clone was recorded only once. This chain connects TRBV5-6 to TRBJ2-5, with TRBD1 matching 8 bases. V shed 3 bases and J 4 bases; nucleotides not matched to a gene: 8. Germline assignment: CDR1 SGHDT and CDR2 YYEEEE. The length of the CDR3 is 15 residues. CDR3 DNA sequence: TGTGCCAGCAGCTCGACGGACAGGGTGGGAGAGACCCAGTACTTC. Translation gives CASSSTDRVGETQYF.

The chain carries TRBV9 and TRBJ1-2, with no clear D. The CDR3 has 16 residues. V shed 0 bases and J shed 3 bases, with 15 bases lying between them. Germline CDR1 SGDLS, CDR2 YYNGEE. In nucleotides, the CDR3 is TGTGCCAGCAGCGTAGATTCGGGGAGAGGTGACTATGGCTACACCTTC. Its protein is CASSVDSGRGDYGYTF.

This clone has a handful of counts. V is TRBV6-5 and J is TRBJ2-2; 10 bases are shared with TRBD2. This CDR3 region has 16 residues. The germline V gene encodes CDR1 MNHEY and CDR2 SVGAGI. Trimming cost V 4 bases and J 4 bases; bases outside gene matches: 6. CDR3 in DNA: TGTGCCAGCAGTTTTCTAGCGGGGGCGTTCACCGGGGAGCTGTTTTTT. This encodes CASSFLAGAFTGELFF.

The chain recombines TRBV6-5 with TRBJ1-1; D is unresolved. Per the germline V gene, CDR1 is MNHEY and CDR2 is SVGAGI. This CDR3 spans 13 amino acids. Trimming took off 11 bases at V and 2 bases at J, with 15 bases between the two ends. The CDR3 DNA sequence: TGTGCCGCACAGCAGTCCACTAACACTGAAGCTTTCTTT. Its translation is CAAQQSTNTEAFF.

The chain has TRBV7-2 and TRBJ1-6, with 9 nucleotides matching TRBD1. The CDR3 is 16 residues long. Germline assignment: CDR1 SGHTA and CDR2 FQGNSA. The V gene end was trimmed by 4 bases and the J gene end by 6 bases; junction bases not matched to a gene: 7. CDR3 sequence (DNA): TGTGCCAGCAGCTCGGCTCCGGGACAGGGTAATTCACCCCTCCACTTT. Residues: CASSSAPGQGNSPLHF.

The chain recombines TRBV2 with TRBJ1-5, with D uncertain. The CDR3 runs 13 residues. Deletions cut 8 bases from V and 3 bases from J, with 11 bases between. Looked up from germline, CDR1 is SNHLY and CDR2 is FYNNEI. The CDR3 loop is CASQVDTNQPQHF. The CDR3 region has the DNA TGTGCCAGCCAGGTAGACACCAATCAGCCCCAGCATTTT.

The J gene is TRBJ2-1, the V gene TRBV7-9, with 7 positions matching TRBD1. V lost 0 bases and J lost 9; bases outside the gene matches: 8. From germline, CDR1 is SEHNR and CDR2 FQNEAQ (reference sequence). This CDR3 contains 15 residues. The CDR3 protein is CASSLANTGAGEQFF. Here the CDR3 DNA reads TGTGCCAGCAGCTTAGCGAATACAGGGGCAGGTGAGCAGTTCTTC.